This entry concerns a single TCR beta chain. Antigen unknown. The data were taken from a study of cytomegalovirus exposure and HLA in healthy donors. General observations from the study: HLA restriction was apparent for most CMV-associated TCR beta chains in a later analysis.

Primers included in the PCR were 60 Vbeta and 13 Jbeta primers. In the original analysis: A follow-up analysis tallied 60 million to 85 million unique TCR beta chains, approximately 10 million shared. TCRdb's table, derived via immunoSEQ multiplex PCR, lists solely in-frame clones and lacks some. That table is the source of V, J and clone size, and D and trimming were worked out from the DNA. Of 180,000 or so clones in the sample, about 79% were seen once. Material for sequencing was PBMCs. This clonotype was sampled from a middle-aged man in good health and CMV-seropositive.

This CDR3 reads CASSIQGNRGEQYF. The CDR3 DNA reads TGTGCCAGCAGTATTCAGGGGAATCGCGGGGAGCAGTACTTC. V usage is TRBV6-5 and J usage is TRBJ2-7, with D tentatively TRBD1 (6 bases). Germline CDR1 and CDR2: MNHEY and SVGAGI. V dropped 5 bases and J dropped 7 bases, with 18 bases sitting between them. The CDR3 length is 14 residues.